This T cell receptor (beta chain) is drawn from a study of long-term antiretroviral therapy in people with HIV. Findings and limits, study-wide: Despite increasing after ART, diversity remained lower than that of transplant donor controls. Clones expanded before ART dominated the repertoire at all time points. Blood draws took place between 2004 and 2017 and possibly involved older ART regimens. The study collected no data on ART adherence, viral resistance or therapy changes.

Researchers ran immunoSEQ v3.0 at survey level. Sequencing was performed with immunoSEQ multiplex PCR; in TCRdb, only in-frame clones are kept and a portion is missing. This sample has about 29,000 clones; approximately 95% occur once, and the top ten carry roughly 7.3%. V shed 4 bases and J shed 4 bases, with 21 bases lying between them. This CDR3 has 17 amino acids. Germline-derived CDR1 and CDR2 are SEHNR and FQNEAQ (reference sequence). Concerning this clone itself: The antigen remains unidentified.

This chain connects TRBV7-9 to TRBJ2-3, with D perhaps being TRBD1 or TRBD2 (5 bases each). The sequence derives from a man aged 25 to 45 with HIV. Sequenced material: unsorted PBMCs, taken 5.3 years after starting antiretroviral therapy. This CDR3 is CASSYLGRQGEPDTQYF. In DNA form, the CDR3 reads TGTGCCAGCAGCTATCTCGGTAGGCAGGGAGAGCCAGATACGCAGTATTTT.